Listed below are T cell receptor beta chains from one sample, sequenced in a study of T cells in Graves' hyperthyroidism and ophthalmopathy. TCRdb re-derived calls from the multiplex PCR reads in MiXCR, one entry per CDR3 protein. The sample has about 300,000 distinct CDR3 sequences; less than 30% are singletons. The specimen sequenced was blood. These receptors came from a man aged 40-50 years with Graves' hyperthyroidism that later progressed to Graves' ophthalmopathy. The CDR3 runs from the conserved cysteine through the conserved F or W. D genes are given only for firm matches. Size values are once, few and many counts, or a class for expanded clones, and some rows have none.

D: -; size: many; J: TRBJ1-3; V: TRBV12-3/TRBV12-4; CDR3: CASTPLWGNTIYF; DNA: TGTGCCAGCACACCCTTATGGGGAAACACCATATATTTT
D: -; size: many; J: TRBJ2-2; V: TRBV5-1; CDR3: CASGQRALGSNTGELFF; DNA: TGCGCCAGCGGACAGCGAGCGTTGGGGTCCAACACCGGGGAGCTGTTTTTT
D: -; size: -; J: TRBJ2-1; V: TRBV6-1; CDR3: CASSGVHEQFF; DNA: TGTGCCAGCAGTGGAGTCCATGAGCAGTTCTTC
D: -; size: many; J: TRBJ1-1; V: TRBV6-1; CDR3: CASSRTANTEAFF; DNA: TGTGCCAGCAGTCGGACAGCCAACACTGAAGCTTTCTTT
D: -; size: many; J: TRBJ1-5; V: TRBV6-5; CDR3: CASSYISGRNLYQPQHF; DNA: TGTGCCAGCAGTTACATAAGTGGGCGGAACCTTTATCAGCCCCAGCATTTT
D: TRBD2; size: many; J: TRBJ2-5; V: TRBV20-1; CDR3: CSARDRSGSSPQETQYF; DNA: TGCAGTGCTAGAGATCGCAGCGGGAGCTCCCCCCAAGAGACCCAGTACTTC
D: TRBD2; size: -; J: TRBJ2-7; V: TRBV6-2/TRBV6-3; CDR3: CASSYEGLAYEQYF; DNA: TGTGCCAGCAGTTACGAGGGACTAGCCTACGAGCAGTACTTC
D: -; size: -; J: TRBJ1-2; V: TRBV28; CDR3: CASSSPVQLANYGYTF; DNA: TGTGCCAGCAGCTCCCCAGTCCAGTTAGCTAACTATGGCTACACCTTC
D: -; size: many; J: TRBJ1-5; V: TRBV20-1; CDR3: CSATEGGWNQPQHF; DNA: TGCAGTGCAACAGAAGGGGGATGGAATCAGCCCCAGCATTTT
D: -; size: many; J: TRBJ2-3; V: TRBV7-9; CDR3: CASSDRGWGTQYF; DNA: TGTGCCAGCAGCGATAGAGGGTGGGGTACGCAGTATTTT
D: -; size: -; J: TRBJ2-5; V: TRBV6-2/TRBV6-3; CDR3: CASRPTVFETQYF; DNA: TGTGCCAGCAGACCAACGGTTTTTGAGACCCAGTACTTC
D: TRBD1; size: -; J: TRBJ2-7; V: TRBV7-2; CDR3: CASSLTGTGRYEQYF; DNA: TGTGCCAGCAGCTTAACAGGGACAGGGCGCTACGAGCAGTACTTC
D: -; size: -; J: TRBJ1-2; V: TRBV10-3; CDR3: CAISERSMEGYTF; DNA: TGTGCCATCAGTGAACGGTCTATGGAAGGCTACACCTTC
D: -; size: many; J: TRBJ1-2; V: TRBV3-1; CDR3: CASSQAGTYGYTF; DNA: TGTGCCAGCAGCCAAGCCGGCACCTATGGCTACACCTTC
D: -; size: -; J: TRBJ2-7; V: TRBV7-2; CDR3: CASSLDGGRLEQYF; DNA: TGTGCCAGCAGCTTAGATGGGGGGCGCCTCGAGCAGTACTTC
D: -; size: many; J: TRBJ2-2; V: TRBV12-3/TRBV12-4; CDR3: CASSSPGGANTGELFF; DNA: TGTGCCAGCAGTTCCCCGGGTGGGGCGAACACCGGGGAGCTGTTTTTT
D: -; size: many; J: TRBJ1-1; V: TRBV20-1; CDR3: CSAQSGGGKTEAFF; DNA: TGCAGTGCCCAATCCGGTGGGGGGAAAACTGAAGCTTTCTTT
D: -; size: few; J: TRBJ2-2; V: TRBV18; CDR3: CASSPQQVGRPGELFF; DNA: TGTGCCAGCTCACCACAGCAGGTCGGGCGTCCCGGGGAGCTGTTTTTT
D: -; size: -; J: TRBJ2-2; V: TRBV28; CDR3: CASRASGLNTGELFF; DNA: TGTGCCAGCAGAGCATCAGGGCTAAACACCGGGGAGCTGTTTTTT
D: -; size: -; J: TRBJ1-2; V: TRBV6-1; CDR3: CASRGVGYGYTF; DNA: TGTGCCAGCAGGGGCGTGGGGTATGGCTACACCTTC
D: -; size: many; J: TRBJ2-2; V: TRBV5-1; CDR3: CASSLHRTQVPGELFF; DNA: TGCGCCAGCAGCTTGCACCGGACCCAGGTCCCCGGGGAGCTGTTTTTT
D: TRBD2; size: many; J: TRBJ2-7; V: TRBV5-1; CDR3: CASSSTSGTSGSGSYEQYF; DNA: TGCGCCAGCAGTTCCACCTCCGGGACTAGCGGGAGCGGATCCTACGAGCAGTACTTC
D: -; size: many; J: TRBJ2-5; V: TRBV29-1; CDR3: CSVLVSETQYF; DNA: TGCAGCGTTCTTGTGTCAGAGACCCAGTACTTC
D: TRBD1; size: many; J: TRBJ1-1; V: TRBV3-1; CDR3: CASSPHGQAEAFF; DNA: TGTGCCAGCAGCCCTCATGGACAGGCCGAAGCTTTCTTT
D: -; size: many; J: TRBJ2-7; V: TRBV7-9; CDR3: CASSFREYSYEQYF; DNA: TGTGCCAGCAGCTTCCGGGAATACTCCTACGAGCAGTACTTC
D: TRBD1; size: few; J: TRBJ2-7; V: TRBV27; CDR3: CASSWTGGIYEQYF; DNA: TGTGCCAGCAGCTGGACAGGGGGAATCTACGAGCAGTACTTC
D: TRBD1; size: many; J: TRBJ1-1; V: TRBV28; CDR3: CASFGRGFGAFF; DNA: TGTGCCAGCTTTGGCAGGGGGTTTGGAGCTTTCTTT
D: -; size: many; J: TRBJ1-3; V: TRBV12-3/TRBV12-4; CDR3: CASSLDSWNSGNTIYF; DNA: TGTGCCAGCAGTTTAGATTCATGGAACTCTGGAAACACCATATATTTT
D: -; size: many; J: TRBJ1-2; V: TRBV6-5; CDR3: CATSSGSNYGYTF; DNA: TGTGCCACCTCCTCAGGCAGTAACTATGGCTACACCTTC
D: TRBD1; size: many; J: TRBJ2-7; V: TRBV29-1; CDR3: CSVEAGQGGYEQYF; DNA: TGCAGCGTTGAAGCAGGACAGGGGGGATACGAGCAGTACTTC
D: TRBD2; size: -; J: TRBJ2-5; V: TRBV6-2/TRBV6-3; CDR3: CASRPSAGVETQYF; DNA: TGTGCCAGCAGGCCGAGTGCGGGAGTGGAGACCCAGTACTTC
D: -; size: many; J: TRBJ1-2; V: TRBV20-1; CDR3: CSARQDSYGYTF; DNA: TGCAGTGCTAGGCAGGACTCCTATGGCTACACCTTC
D: -; size: few; J: TRBJ1-5; V: TRBV12-3/TRBV12-4; CDR3: CASSLSAAQPQHF; DNA: TGTGCCAGCAGTTTATCGGCTGCGCAGCCCCAGCATTTT
D: TRBD2; size: many; J: TRBJ2-7; V: TRBV5-1; CDR3: CASRLAGDGEQYF; DNA: TGCGCCAGCAGACTAGCGGGAGATGGCGAGCAGTACTTC
D: -; size: many; J: TRBJ1-2; V: TRBV20-1; CDR3: CSARLIPGPNYGYTF; DNA: TGCAGTGCTAGACTCATCCCGGGGCCAAACTATGGCTACACCTTC
D: -; size: many; J: TRBJ2-5; V: TRBV12-3/TRBV12-4; CDR3: CASSRTGTKETQYF; DNA: TGTGCCAGCAGTAGAACAGGGACCAAAGAGACCCAGTACTTC
D: TRBD2; size: many; J: TRBJ2-7; V: TRBV3-1; CDR3: CASSQDFMASGRYEQYF; DNA: TGTGCCAGCAGCCAAGACTTCATGGCTAGCGGGAGATACGAGCAGTACTTC